This is a list of T cell receptor beta chains from one sample in a study of PD-1 blockade in classical Hodgkin lymphoma. Profiling relied on immunoSEQ multiplex PCR, and the TCRdb table lists in-frame clones only, not all of them. The sample records 20,000 to 25,000 clones, around 67% being singletons. Here the sequenced sample was peripheral blood mononuclear cells (PBMCs), taken before the second cycle of nivolumab. These receptors originate from a human donor with classical Hodgkin lymphoma. Both conserved end residues are part of each CDR3.

j_call cdr3_length v_call cdr3_aa
TRBJ1-5 14 TRBV28 CASSRAGLTGPQHF
TRBJ1-5 14 TRBV18 CASSPDGSNQPQHF
TRBJ1-5 17 TRBV12-5 CASGLVLVIHSNQPQHF
TRBJ2-3 14 TRBV10-3 CAISDSGSTDTQYF
TRBJ2-5 14 TRBV5-6 CASSTGLASETQYF
TRBJ1-1 13 TRBV29-1 CSVEFGGNTEAFF
TRBJ1-5 15 TRBV28 CASRVASPSNQPQHF
TRBJ2-1 16 TRBV6-5 CASSYEGGSSYNEQFF
TRBJ2-2 14 TRBV7-6 CASSRGLVGGELFF
TRBJ1-2 14 TRBV11-2 CASSGSGGNYGYTF
TRBJ2-7 15 TRBV30 CAWSPTGLVNYEQYF
TRBJ2-3 15 TRBV5-1 CASRQRGSSTDTQYF
TRBJ1-4 14 TRBV19 CASMVGAAGEKLFF
TRBJ1-5 15 TRBV5-4 CASSLREWGNQPQHF
TRBJ2-3 15 TRBV7-2 CASSSTGTNTDTQYF
TRBJ2-5 16 TRBV4-2 CASSPWARRDGETQYF
TRBJ2-7 15 TRBV5-1 CASSTGTSGELRQYF
TRBJ1-3 15 TRBV4-1 CASSQETRAGNTIYF
TRBJ2-1 13 TRBV6-1 CATPGRAGDEQFF
TRBJ2-3 13 TRBV19 CASRDRSTDTQYF
TRBJ2-5 15 TRBV19 CASRNGQGVQETQYF
TRBJ1-2 15 TRBV6-5 CASTYGTAGHYGYTF
TRBJ1-2 14 TRBV6-1 CASRAAGTNYGYTF
TRBJ2-1 13 TRBV2 CASSPTLEDEQFF
TRBJ1-2 11 TRBV20-1 CRGTAYYGYTF
TRBJ2-1 15 TRBV9 CASSPTLAGRNEQFF
TRBJ2-1 13 TRBV19 CASKLAGTNEQFF
TRBJ2-7 16 TRBV5-4 CASSLGTGYRSYEQYF
TRBJ2-2 15 TRBV27 CASNSGRLNTGELFF
TRBJ2-3 13 TRBV5-4 CASSLSVRDTQYF
TRBJ2-1 14 TRBV18 CASKSGSSYNEQFF
TRBJ2-7 14 TRBV10-3 CAISGDRDVYEQYF
TRBJ1-1 15 TRBV18 CASSRGNTGAPEAFF
TRBJ1-6 14 TRBV14 CASSLDRGYSPLHF
TRBJ2-1 16 TRBV15 CATSRRGEAGNNEQFF
TRBJ2-7 15 TRBV6-5 CASRPGTSGIYEQYF
TRBJ2-1 15 TRBV7-9 CASSSLAGGSDEQFF
TRBJ1-3 18 TRBV15 CATSGGQGVSRSGNTIYF
TRBJ2-7 15 TRBV27 CASSAGSGSSYEQYF
TRBJ1-2 16 TRBV10-2 CASSDDIGSHNYGYTF
TRBJ1-4 13 TRBV6-5 CASIQDYDEKLFF
TRBJ2-1 15 TRBV10-3 CAISEQTGGYNEQFF
TRBJ2-7 13 TRBV7-6 CASSLLASYEQYF